This T cell receptor (beta chain) was profiled in a study of CD8 T cells in ankylosing spondylitis. General study results and limits: A subset of motif variants has previously been described in the synovial fluid and blood of reactive arthritis.

Making the TCR beta libraries involved quantitative 5'-RACE with molecular barcodes. Each CDR3 protein gets one entry after TCRdb re-called the 5' RACE reads with MiXCR. The table shows around 150,000 distinct CDR3 sequences, with about 6.7% occurring only once. This clonotype came up many times. The antigen remains unidentified. There are 14 residues in the CDR3. The germline V gene encodes CDR1 LGHDT and CDR2 YNNKEL (reference sequence). J was trimmed by 10 bases and V by 2 bases; bases with no gene match: 6. The V gene is TRBV3-1, the J gene TRBJ2-1, with 9 bases that match TRBD2. The material sequenced was blood, either unsorted or a sorted T cell fraction (not recorded which). The receptor's source is a female donor with ankylosing spondylitis or in good health (not recorded which). The CDR3 spells CASSQTSGQEEQFF. The CDR3 DNA follows: TGTGCCAGCAGCCAAACTAGCGGGCAGGAGGAGCAGTTCTTC.